Following are 20 T cell receptor beta chains from one sample sequenced in a study of CD8+ T cells in alopecia areata. Treatment: oral pan-JAK inhibitor, 5-10 mg twice daily. Extraction of RNA preceded its reverse transcription into cDNA, which served as the sequencing template. Data came from immunoSEQ multiplex PCR; TCRdb stores just in-frame clones and leaves some out. This sample carries roughly 140,000 clones, about four fifths of them seen once, and the ten largest clones take 20% to 25%. Sequenced material: CD8+ T cells sorted from blood, taken at week 4, from a patient treated with tofacitinib. The source of these receptors is a human donor with alopecia areata.

This clone was counted a few times. The genes are TRBV29-1 and TRBJ1-2; 7 nucleotides line up with TRBD1. The V segment lost 4 bases and the J segment 3 bases; nucleotides outside the gene matches: 5. The CDR3 loop spans 13 amino acids. CDR1 SQVTM and CDR2 ANQGSEA come from the germline V gene. This CDR3 reads CSVVGQGDYGYTF. CDR3 DNA: TGCAGCGTTGTAGGGCAGGGGGACTATGGCTACACCTTC.

The gene calls are TRBV5-1 and TRBJ2-6, with D perhaps being TRBD1 or TRBD2 (5 bases each). Between the trimmed V and J ends, which lost 1 base and 0 bases, there was a span of 8 bases. Germline V CDR1 and CDR2: SGHRS, YFSETQ. This CDR3 has 16 amino acids. This chain's CDR3 is CASSLSGRSGANVLTF. CDR3 sequence (DNA): TGCGCCAGCAGCTTGTCGGGACGCTCTGGGGCCAACGTCCTGACTTTC.

The genes are TRBV5-4 and TRBJ2-7; TRBD1 matches at 10 bases. This CDR3 comprises 16 residues. Germline trimming cut 5 bases from V and 4 bases from J; bases unmatched to any gene: 12. Germline V CDR1 and CDR2: SGHNT, YYREEE (reference sequence). The CDR3 spells CASSLRGDRGPYEQYF. Here the CDR3 DNA reads TGTGCCAGCAGTCTAAGGGGGGACAGGGGACCTTACGAGCAGTACTTC.

This rearrangement joins TRBV21-1 to TRBJ2-3; no check of the table's D call, TRBD2, against the DNA was made. TRBV21-1 is shown as a pseudogene. The CDR3 sequence is 21 residues long. The CDR3: CASRPGGTSGGCAPCTDTQYF. In DNA, the CDR3 is TGTGCCAGCAGACCAGGTGGGACTAGCGGGGGGTGTGCCCCCTGCACAGATACGCAGTATTTT.

The chain carries TRBV6-5 and TRBJ2-2, with TRBD1 identical over 9 bases. Germline V gene lookup returns CDR1 MNHEY and CDR2 SVGAGI. The CDR3 consists of 15 residues. Trimming cost V 4 bases and J 4 bases; bases outside gene matches: 4. Here the CDR3 reads CASSSGQGSTGELFF. Here the CDR3 DNA reads TGTGCCAGCAGTTCAGGACAGGGGAGCACCGGGGAGCTGTTTTTT.

The V gene is TRBV6-5, the J gene TRBJ1-2, with 9 bases identical to TRBD1. The germline gives CDR1 MNHEY, CDR2 SVGAGI. The trim removed 6 bases at V and 7 bases at J, leaving 6 bases unmatched. The CDR3 is 13 amino acids. Here the CDR3 reads CASRPTGGSGYTF. The CDR3 bases are TGTGCCAGCAGACCCACAGGGGGCTCTGGCTACACCTTC.

The chain has TRBV5-6 and TRBJ2-7; 10 bases match TRBD2. With 4 bases clipped from V and 3 bases from J, the junction kept 7 bases outside the gene matches. This CDR3 is built from 15 residues. The germline gives CDR1 SGHDT, CDR2 YYEEEE. The CDR3: CASSTDGTSVYEQYF. The CDR3 DNA reads TGTGCCAGCAGCACCGACGGGACTAGCGTCTACGAGCAGTACTTC.

In this sample, this clone turned up a few times. The chain links TRBV5-6 to TRBJ2-1; 8 bases map to TRBD1. J lost 5 bases, V lost 3 bases, and 4 bases had no gene match. The germline CDR1 and CDR2 sequences are SGHDT and YYEEEE. CDR3 length: 14 residues. The CDR3 sequence is CASSWTGINNEQFF. CDR3 in DNA: TGTGCCAGCAGCTGGACAGGGATTAACAATGAGCAGTTCTTC.

The chain uses TRBV13 and TRBJ2-1; D is ambiguous. CDR1 PRHDT and CDR2 FYEKMQ come from the germline V gene (reference sequence). Trimming pared 5 bases from V and 8 bases from J, leaving 22 bases between. The CDR3 contains 16 residues. CDR3 sequence reads: CASSKTRPSQSHEQFF. The CDR3 region has the DNA TGTGCCAGCAGCAAAACCCGCCCTTCTCAATCCCATGAGCAGTTCTTC.

In regard to this clone: Distinct nucleotide sequences in the sample also encode this CDR3. The genes are TRBV27 and TRBJ2-2, with TRBD1 identical over 8 bases. The V and J ends lost 3 bases and 5 bases, in that order; junction bases with no gene match: 2. CDR1 and CDR2 from the germline V gene are MNHEY and SMNVEV (reference sequence). The CDR3 loop spans 14 amino acids. CDR3: CASSFTGGTGELFF. The CDR3 DNA follows: TGTGCCAGCAGTTTCACAGGGGGGACCGGGGAGCTGTTTTTT.

V usage is TRBV18 and J usage is TRBJ2-5; D gene unclear. The germline V gene encodes CDR1 KGHSH and CDR2 LQKENI. The CDR3 extends over 13 amino acids. Trimming removed 5 bases at V and 9 bases at J, with 16 bases between. CDR3 coding DNA: TGTGCCAGCTCATCCCTGGTCGAGAATGCCCAGTACTTC. As protein: CASSSLVENAQYF.

This chain joins TRBV4-1 and TRBJ2-2; TRBD1 might be the D (6 bases). The germline V gene has CDR1 MGHRA and CDR2 YSYEKL. The ends were cut back, 4 bases at V and 0 bases at J, with 9 bases in the middle. The CDR3 loop spans 15 amino acids. The CDR3 DNA is TGCGCCAGCAGCCGGACAGCATCGAACACCGGGGAGCTGTTTTTT. It translates to CASSRTASNTGELFF.

The rearrangement links TRBV7-9 to TRBJ2-7, with D maybe TRBD1 (6 bases). The CDR3 runs to 13 residues. V was pared by 3 bases and J by 4 bases, with 10 bases between. From germline, CDR1 is SEHNR and CDR2 FQNEAQ (reference sequence). CDR3 in DNA: TGTGCCAGCAGCTTGGGACATAATTACGAGCAGTACTTC. Translation: CASSLGHNYEQYF.

This clone came up once. V and J are TRBV29-1 and TRBJ2-1; the D gene could be TRBD1 or TRBD2 (7 bases each). The CDR3 totals 13 residues. The V end lost 3 bases, the J end lost 8 bases, and 14 bases lay between the germline ends. The V gene's germline CDR1 is SQVTM and CDR2 ANQGSEA. The CDR3 region is CSVDLSGGDEQFF. As DNA, the CDR3 is TGCAGCGTTGATTTGTCAGGGGGGGATGAGCAGTTCTTC.

J is TRBJ2-1 and V is TRBV11-2; D remains ambiguous. Germline V gene lookup returns CDR1 SGHAT and CDR2 FQNNGV. CDR3 size: 14 residues. V was shortened by 5 bases and J by 6 bases, with 14 bases between the two germline ends. The CDR3 loop is CASSNRLLGNEQFF. The CDR3 DNA reads as TGTGCCAGCAGCAATCGACTCCTCGGCAATGAGCAGTTCTTC.

The rearrangement uses TRBV11-2 and TRBJ2-7; D remains unclear. With 1 base removed from V and 2 bases from J, the gap between germline ends came to 6 bases. CDR3 length: 13 residues. In germline, CDR1 is SGHAT, CDR2 FQNNGV. The CDR3 region has the DNA TGTGCCAGCAGCTTAGGACACACCTACGAGCAGTACTTC. Protein product: CASSLGHTYEQYF.

The chain uses TRBV18 and TRBJ2-7; 11 positions agree with TRBD1. The V and J ends lost 3 bases and 2 bases, in that order; junction bases with no gene match: 9. Germline V gene sequence: CDR1 KGHSH, CDR2 LQKENI. The CDR3 runs 17 residues. CDR3 sequence (DNA): TGTGCCAGCTCACCCTGGACAGGGGGCGCGGGGACCTACGAGCAGTACTTC. It yields the protein CASSPWTGGAGTYEQYF.

In its sample, this clone was seen a few times. This sequence joins TRBV23-1 and TRBJ2-7; D could derive from TRBD1 or TRBD2 (6 bases each). TRBV23-1 is an ORF; its function is uncertain. V gave up 0 bases and J gave up 1 base, with 10 bases separating them. The CDR3 runs to 15 residues. The CDR3 here is CASSQSEGGSYEQYF. For the CDR3, the DNA is TGCGCCAGCAGTCAATCGGAGGGGGGTTCCTACGAGCAGTACTTC.

CDR3 DNA sequence: TGTGCCAGTGGGACAGGGGGTTATCAGCCCCAGCATTTT. Protein product: CASGTGGYQPQHF. V gene TRBV19 combines with J gene TRBJ1-5; 11 bases line up with TRBD1. The CDR3 sequence is 13 residues long. CDR1 is LNHDA, CDR2 SQIVND, per germline (reference sequence). V lost 8 bases and J lost 5; bases outside the gene matches: 2.

In regard to this clone: Other DNA sequences in the sample encode the same CDR3. DNA of the CDR3: TGTGCCAGCAGCCTATTTTCGAATGAGCAGTTCTTC. This codes for CASSLFSNEQFF. The V and J genes are TRBV7-9 and TRBJ2-1, with D uncertain. CDR3 length equals 12 residues. V was shortened by 5 bases and J by 7 bases, with 9 bases between the two germline ends. The germline CDR1 and CDR2 sequences are SEHNR and FQNEAQ (reference sequence).